Listed here are 18 T cell receptor beta chains from one sample, sequenced in a study of T-cell reconstitution after alpha-beta-depleted transplantation in children. During its preparation, the TCRbeta library received unique molecular identifiers. TCRdb itself ran the PCR reads through MiXCR, one entry per CDR3 protein. In the table there are 700,000 to 950,000 distinct CDR3 sequences, approximately 15% of which are singletons. The source was PBMCs, mostly from graft donor cells, collected 360 days after TCRalphabeta/CD19-depleted stem cell transplant. These receptors were collected from a male patient aged 5 to 17 who had a stem cell transplant for acute lymphoblastic leukemia, so the T cells may come from the graft donor.

This chain connects TRBV4-1 to TRBJ2-7; 9 bases map to TRBD2. The CDR3 has 15 residues. V lost 1 base, J lost 1 base, and 2 bases stayed unmatched. CDR1 is MGHRA, CDR2 YSYEKL, per germline. In nucleotides, the CDR3 is TGCGCCAGCAGCCAAGCCCTAGCGGGGTCCTACGAGCAGTACTTC. This translates into CASSQALAGSYEQYF.

This clonotype was recorded once. The rearrangement links TRBV19 to TRBJ2-7; D perhaps matches TRBD2 (6 bases). Trimming cost V 7 bases and J 4 bases, with 14 bases left between them. Germline V gene lookup returns CDR1 LNHDA and CDR2 SQIVND (reference sequence). This CDR3 region has 13 residues. The CDR3 nucleotides read TGTGCCAGTAACAAGGGACTTTCTTACGAGCAGTACTTC. Its translation is CASNKGLSYEQYF.

This chain uses TRBV29-1 with TRBJ2-6; TRBD1 agrees at 7 bases. The junction had 8 bases not matched to a gene; V was cut back by 0 bases and J by 3 bases. The CDR3 is made up of 17 amino acids. Germline-derived CDR1 and CDR2 are SQVTM and ANQGSEA. CDR3 nucleotide sequence: TGCAGCGTTGAAGATTGGCAGGGGGTAGTTGGGGCCAACGTCCTGACTTTC. Translated, it gives CSVEDWQGVVGANVLTF.

The chain carries TRBV25-1 and TRBJ2-3; the D gene is possibly TRBD1 (6 bases). With 2 bases removed from V and 4 bases from J, the gap between germline ends came to 16 bases. This CDR3 region has 16 residues. Germline assignment: CDR1 MGHDK and CDR2 SYGVNS. The CDR3 DNA reads as TGTGCCAGCAGTGAAGGGGGACACCTCCTCCCAGATACGCAGTATTTT. Its protein product is CASSEGGHLLPDTQYF.

This clonotype is a singleton in its sample. The gene calls are TRBV7-7 and TRBJ2-2; 8 bases fit TRBD1. This CDR3 has 14 amino acids. With 4 bases clipped from V and 8 bases from J, the junction kept 6 bases outside the gene matches. Per the germline V gene, CDR1 is SSHAT and CDR2 is FNYEAQ (reference sequence). The CDR3 reads CASSSQGGSGELFF. The CDR3 DNA follows: TGTGCCAGCAGCTCACAGGGGGGATCAGGGGAGCTGTTTTTT.

This clonotype was detected many times. V gene TRBV29-1 combines with J gene TRBJ2-3; 9 bases are shared with TRBD2. Germline V gene data show CDR1 as SQVTM and CDR2 as ANQGSEA. V shed 4 bases and J 3 bases; nucleotides not matched to a gene: 5. This CDR3 contains 14 residues. The CDR3 DNA sequence: TGCAGCGTTGGGACTAGCGTTTTGACAGATACGCAGTATTTT. This encodes CSVGTSVLTDTQYF.

In its sample, this clonotype was seen a few times. The chain couples TRBV29-1 to TRBJ2-6; 8 nucleotides match TRBD2. The J segment lost 6 bases and the V segment lost 7 bases, leaving 2 bases of the junction unmatched. Looked up from germline, CDR1 is SQVTM and CDR2 is ANQGSEA. The CDR3 runs to 12 residues. The chain's CDR3 is CSAGGEANVLTF. The CDR3 DNA follows: TGCAGCGCGGGGGGGGAGGCCAACGTCCTGACTTTC.

The rearrangement uses TRBV3-1 and TRBJ2-2; 15 bases agree with TRBD2. V was clipped by 8 bases and J by 5 bases; unmatched bases: 12. The germline gives CDR1 LGHDT, CDR2 YNNKEL (reference sequence). The CDR3 is made up of 18 amino acids. Here the CDR3 DNA reads TGTGCCAGCTGCGGCGGACTAGCGGGGGGGCGGTATACCGGGGAGCTGTTTTTT. Its protein is CASCGGLAGGRYTGELFF.

This chain links TRBV2 with TRBJ2-3; tentatively, D is TRBD2 (5 bases). The V end lost 10 bases, the J end lost 7 bases, and 9 bases lay between the germline ends. This CDR3 has 10 residues. Looked up from germline, CDR1 is SNHLY and CDR2 is FYNNEI. The CDR3, as DNA: TGTGCCACACCCGGGAATACGCAGTATTTT. This gives the protein CATPGNTQYF. Complete variable domain (other parts from reference TRBV2 and TRBJ2-3): EPEVTQTPSHQVTQMGQEVILRCVPISNHLYFYWYRQILGQKVEFLVSFYNNEISEKSEIFDDQFSVERPDGSNFTLKIRSTKLEDSAMYFCATPGNTQYFGPGTRLTVL.

V gene TRBV7-6 combines with J gene TRBJ2-3; 9 positions match TRBD2. Germline V gene sequence: CDR1 SGHVS, CDR2 FNYEAQ. This CDR3 is built from 17 residues. Trimming took 5 bases from V and 3 from J; bases not matched to a gene: 12. Here the CDR3 reads CASSPTSAGGGTDTQYF. The CDR3 DNA reads as TGTGCCAGCAGCCCGACGTCCGCGGGAGGGGGAACAGATACGCAGTATTTT.

This clonotype came up many times. The chain links TRBV20-1 to TRBJ2-7; 8 bases align to TRBD2. Losses at the gene ends were 6 bases for V and 1 base for J; bases not matched to a gene: 5. The CDR3 runs to 13 residues. Germline V gene lookup returns CDR1 DFQATT and CDR2 SNEGSKA (reference sequence). CDR3 protein: CSATTSGSYEQYF. As DNA, the CDR3 is TGCAGTGCAACCACTAGCGGATCCTACGAGCAGTACTTC.

In this sample, this clonotype turned up a few times. The V gene is TRBV5-1, the J gene TRBJ2-7, with D tentatively TRBD2 (6 bases). CDR3 length: 16 residues. Germline V gene data show CDR1 as SGHRS and CDR2 as YFSETQ. The V end lost 2 bases, the J end lost 3 bases, and 18 bases lay between the germline ends. CDR3 residues: CASSFGLLRRDYEQYF. CDR3 DNA sequence: TGCGCCAGCAGCTTTGGACTACTACGTAGGGACTACGAGCAGTACTTC.

This clonotype occurred many times. The rearrangement links TRBV5-1 to TRBJ2-2, with D perhaps TRBD1 (5 bases). The CDR3 sequence is 14 residues long. V was clipped by 9 bases and J by 7 bases, with 19 bases between them. Per the germline V gene, CDR1 is SGHRS and CDR2 is YFSETQ. CDR3 bases: TGCGCCACCGCTTCTCAGGGTGGGATCGGGGAGCTGTTTTTT. Its protein is CATASQGGIGELFF.

This clonotype has a handful of counts. The V and J genes are TRBV29-1 and TRBJ1-3; D not certain. Germline CDR1 reads SQVTM; CDR2 reads ANQGSEA. The CDR3 covers 11 residues. Trimming shortened V by 6 bases and J by 4 bases, and 7 bases separated the two germline ends. CDR3 sequence reads: CSVQGGNTIYF. The CDR3 region has the DNA TGCAGCGTGCAAGGGGGAAACACCATATATTTT.

This chain links TRBV5-1 with TRBJ2-1; D remains ambiguous. This CDR3 is 14 amino acids long. V shed 2 bases and J shed 6 bases, with 12 bases lying between them. CDR1 is SGHRS, CDR2 YFSETQ, per germline. In DNA, the CDR3 is TGCGCCAGCAGCTTTAAGTCTTCGGGCAATGAGCAGTTCTTC. Translation: CASSFKSSGNEQFF.

A word on this clonotype: A much larger clone is a single base away; this may be a read error. This chain connects TRBV12-3 or TRBV12-4 to TRBJ2-3, with D unresolved. The CDR3 loop spans 13 amino acids. Between the trimmed V and J ends, which lost 5 bases and 2 bases, there was a span of 8 bases. The CDR3 loop reads CASSVRYTDTQYF. The CDR3, as DNA: TGTGCCAGCAGTGTCAGGTACACAGATACGCAGTATTTT.

This CDR3 is CASSPLPGQGLDSYNEQFF. The DNA of the CDR3 is TGCGCCAGCAGCCCCCTTCCCGGGCAGGGACTAGACTCCTACAATGAGCAGTTCTTC. The rearrangement uses TRBV10-1 and TRBJ2-1, with 8 bases identical to TRBD2. Per the germline V gene, CDR1 is WNHNN and CDR2 is SYGVQD (reference sequence). This CDR3 spans 19 amino acids. With V trimmed by 6 bases and J by 0 bases, 16 bases remained unmatched.

A few counts support this clonotype. The chain is built from TRBV11-2 and TRBJ2-5, with D perhaps TRBD1 (6 bases). This CDR3 has 15 residues. V was shortened by 1 base and J by 2 bases, with 11 bases between the two germline ends. Germline V gene data show CDR1 as SGHAT and CDR2 as FQNNGV. CDR3 in amino acids: CASSLVWGRQETQYF. The CDR3 DNA sequence: TGTGCCAGCAGCTTAGTATGGGGGCGGCAAGAGACCCAGTACTTC.